Each of the 4 T cell receptor beta chains below was sequenced from the same sample in a study of T cell responses to AZD1222 COVID-19 vaccine. Profiled with immunoSEQ multiplex PCR; TCRdb holds only in-frame clones, not every one. The table includes 130,000 or so clones, 85% to 95% detected once. This sample comprised peripheral blood, obtained on day 0 of AZD1222 vaccination. The receptors were gathered from an adult in good health.

V gene TRBV18 combines with J gene TRBJ2-3; a possible D gene is TRBD2 (6 bases). The CDR3 has 13 residues. Trimming took off 6 bases at V and 2 bases at J, with 9 bases between the two ends. Germline CDR1 is KGHSH and CDR2 is LQKENI. This CDR3 reads CASSGTPTDTQYF. As DNA, the CDR3 is TGTGCCAGCTCGGGGACTCCCACAGATACGCAGTATTTT.

This clone was observed once. J is TRBJ2-7 and V is TRBV5-1; the D gene is possibly TRBD2 (5 bases). The ends were cut back, 4 bases at V and 7 bases at J, with 15 bases in the middle. Germline CDR1 and CDR2: SGHRS and YFSETQ. This CDR3 has 13 residues. CDR3 in amino acids: CASSPGGTGEQYF. In nucleotides, the CDR3 is TGCGCCAGCAGCCCTGGCGGCACGGGAGAGCAGTACTTC.

The chain has TRBV6-1 and TRBJ2-2; D unresolved. CDR3 length equals 12 residues. Germline CDR1 reads MNHNS; CDR2 reads SASEGT. V lost 4 bases, J lost 8 bases, and 8 bases lay in between. CDR3 nucleotides: TGTGCCAGCAGTGGGCCCCCAGGGGAGCTGTTTTTT. Its translation: CASSGPPGELFF.

The rearrangement links TRBV7-2 to TRBJ1-2; D is possibly TRBD1 (5 bases). CDR1 and CDR2 (germline): SGHTA, FQGNSA. The V gene lost 5 bases and the J gene lost 3 bases, with 10 bases spanning the gap. The CDR3 has 13 residues. The CDR3 region is CASSQTGHYGYTF. The CDR3 DNA is TGTGCCAGCAGCCAGACGGGGCACTATGGCTACACCTTC.